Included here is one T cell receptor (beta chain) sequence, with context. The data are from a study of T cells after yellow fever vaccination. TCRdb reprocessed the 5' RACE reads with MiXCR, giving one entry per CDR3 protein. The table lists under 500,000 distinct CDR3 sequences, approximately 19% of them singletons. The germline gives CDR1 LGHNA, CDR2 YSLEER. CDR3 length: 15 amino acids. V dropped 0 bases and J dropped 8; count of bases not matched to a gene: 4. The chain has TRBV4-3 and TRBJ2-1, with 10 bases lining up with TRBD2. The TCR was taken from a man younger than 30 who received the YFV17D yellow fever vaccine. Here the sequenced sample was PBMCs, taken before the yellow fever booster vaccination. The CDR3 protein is CASSQDWTSGYEQFF. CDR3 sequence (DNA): TGCGCCAGCAGCCAAGATTGGACTAGCGGCTATGAGCAGTTCTTC.